Listed below are T cell receptor beta chains from one sample, sequenced in a study of T cells in localized non-small cell lung cancer. Only in-frame clones appear in the TCRdb table, and some are missing; sequencing was by immunoSEQ multiplex PCR. The sample includes under 35,000 clones, 85% to 95% seen only once; the top ten take 12%. Sequenced material: peripheral blood mononuclear cells, taken before any cancer treatment. The receptors originated from a female donor at least 60 years old with stage II lung adenocarcinoma. Each CDR3 is given with its conserved first and last residue. A clone size is listed for some rows: how often the clone was seen (once, few, many), or a class if it is expanded.

V gene: TRBV7-2; J gene: TRBJ2-2; clone size: NA; CDR3 protein: CASGLAGANTGELFF
V gene: TRBV7-8; J gene: TRBJ1-1; clone size: NA; CDR3 protein: CASSGGLSEAFF
V gene: TRBV19; J gene: TRBJ2-1; clone size: NA; CDR3 protein: CASSPRQGSNNEQFF
V gene: TRBV6-6; J gene: TRBJ2-2; clone size: NA; CDR3 protein: CASRTTTEANTGELFF
V gene: TRBV18; J gene: TRBJ1-2; clone size: NA; CDR3 protein: CASPAGYGYTF
V gene: TRBV30; J gene: TRBJ2-3; clone size: NA; CDR3 protein: CAWSVRSVGYTDTQYF
V gene: TRBV10-3; J gene: TRBJ2-1; clone size: NA; CDR3 protein: CAIRADGLAGGGSSYNEQFF
V gene: TRBV27; J gene: TRBJ2-1; clone size: once; CDR3 protein: CASSLSKGTSGYNEQFF
V gene: TRBV7-9; J gene: TRBJ1-1; clone size: NA; CDR3 protein: CASSLGGRGDTEAFF
V gene: TRBV27; J gene: TRBJ2-1; clone size: once; CDR3 protein: CASSLAPVDYNEQFF
V gene: TRBV10-3; J gene: TRBJ1-1; clone size: NA; CDR3 protein: CAISDGGWRAFF
V gene: TRBV18; J gene: TRBJ1-5; clone size: once; CDR3 protein: CASSLGFGQPQHF
V gene: TRBV6-1; J gene: TRBJ2-6; clone size: NA; CDR3 protein: CASSVTGQGRSGANVLTF
V gene: TRBV29-1; J gene: TRBJ2-7; clone size: NA; CDR3 protein: CSVDTGYYEQYF
V gene: TRBV5-1; J gene: TRBJ2-1; clone size: once; CDR3 protein: CASSLDRGGLNEQFF
V gene: TRBV11-3; J gene: TRBJ2-7; clone size: NA; CDR3 protein: CASSSPWDSGRASPSYEQYF
V gene: TRBV5-1; J gene: TRBJ1-6; clone size: NA; CDR3 protein: CASSLVGSDNSPLHF
V gene: TRBV7-8; J gene: TRBJ2-3; clone size: NA; CDR3 protein: CASSPLAGGSNTQYF
V gene: TRBV4-3; J gene: TRBJ2-1; clone size: NA; CDR3 protein: CASSRLGAGEGSEQFF
V gene: TRBV5-1; J gene: TRBJ2-7; clone size: NA; CDR3 protein: CASTLKQGTYEQYF
V gene: TRBV5-1; J gene: TRBJ2-7; clone size: once; CDR3 protein: CASSPPSTTYEQYF
V gene: TRBV6-5; J gene: TRBJ2-7; clone size: NA; CDR3 protein: CASSYFGGGDEQYF
V gene: TRBV11-2; J gene: TRBJ2-1; clone size: NA; CDR3 protein: CASSLAALSSYNEQFF
V gene: TRBV7-2; J gene: TRBJ1-1; clone size: NA; CDR3 protein: CASIAGLMNTEAFF
V gene: TRBV5-1; J gene: TRBJ1-1; clone size: NA; CDR3 protein: CASSLAPNTEAFF
V gene: TRBV5-1; J gene: TRBJ2-4; clone size: NA; CDR3 protein: CASSLANGQIGEQYF
V gene: TRBV6-5; J gene: TRBJ1-4; clone size: NA; CDR3 protein: CASSQLPRGKEKLFF
V gene: TRBV7-9; J gene: TRBJ1-4; clone size: NA; CDR3 protein: CASSSAGNEKLFF
V gene: TRBV5-4; J gene: TRBJ2-3; clone size: once; CDR3 protein: CASSLAGAFTDTQYF
V gene: TRBV6-6; J gene: TRBJ2-3; clone size: few; CDR3 protein: CASSYLGSSTDTQYF
V gene: TRBV2; J gene: TRBJ1-1; clone size: NA; CDR3 protein: CASSEQRGGTEAFF